The 2 T cell receptor beta chains in this list originate from one sample, sequenced in a study of post-analysis software for immune sequencing data. Study results and limitations: Several TRBV segments were more frequent in patients than controls; TRBV5-6, TRBV5-1 and TRBV20-1 belonged to this group.

Antigens for these TCRs are unknown. Included in the TCR beta cDNA libraries were unique molecular identifiers. MiXCR was run by TCRdb on the PCR reads, yielding one entry per CDR3 protein. The sample consists of about 760,000 distinct CDR3 sequences, just under 30% of them appearing once. Sequences were obtained from blood. The origin of the receptors is a girl aged 10 to 17 with multiple sclerosis.

This clonotype was observed a handful of times. The rearrangement uses TRBV29-1 and TRBJ2-4, with a tentative D call TRBD2 (6 bases). The DNA end is more similar to TRBJ2-7, so the J call may be wrong. Germline V gene data show CDR1 as SQVTM and CDR2 as ANQGSEA. This CDR3 has 13 amino acids. CDR3 in amino acids: CSVAGGSGYEQYF. CDR3 bases: TGCAGCGTGGCCGGGGGTAGCGGCTACGAGCAGTACTTC.

This clonotype occurred a few times. The gene calls are TRBV20-1 and TRBJ2-7, with TRBD2 matching over 9 bases. The germline CDR1 and CDR2 sequences are DFQATT and SNEGSKA (reference sequence). The CDR3 runs 16 residues. V lost 3 bases, J lost 6 bases, and 15 bases stayed unmatched. The CDR3 DNA follows: TGCAGTGCTAGCCTCCTTGGTAGCGGGAGCCCTCGCGAGCAGTACTTC. Translating gives CSASLLGSGSPREQYF.